Here is one T cell receptor (beta chain) with its context. The entry originates in a study of blood T cell repertoires in COVID-19. Across the whole study: Samples of COVID-19 (acute and convalescent) were obtained from the United States, Italy and Spain.

Libraries were prepared by immunoSEQ multiplex PCR; TCRdb keeps only in-frame clonotypes and omits some of them. The sample includes about 160,000 clones, about 86% of them seen just once. The sequence was collected from a man in his fifties or sixties who had recovered from COVID-19. Input material: PBMCs or T cells enriched from blood (not recorded which).

The CDR3 DNA reads as TGCGCCAGCAGCTTCCAGACAGGGGATGCGGAGACCCAGTACTTC. Protein sequence: CASSFQTGDAETQYF. The J gene is TRBJ2-5, the V gene TRBV5-1; 8 bases line up with TRBD1. The CDR3 has 15 amino acids. Germline V lookup: CDR1 SGHRS, CDR2 YFSETQ. The V and J ends lost 2 bases and 5 bases, in that order; junction bases with no gene match: 8.